The rows below give T cell receptor beta chains drawn from one sample of a study of response to subunit inactivated influenza vaccine. MiXCR was run by TCRdb on the RT-PCR reads, yielding one entry per CDR3 protein. The table lists roughly 790,000 distinct CDR3 sequences, 21% of them singletons, with about a tenth in the top ten. Sequences were derived from PBMCs from blood, sampled more than 4 days after vaccination. These receptors originate from a man in his forties or fifties who received an inactivated influenza vaccine. CDR3s include the opening cysteine and the closing phenylalanine or tryptophan. D genes are given only for firm matches. Some rows have no size entry. The others give once, few or many, or a class for an expanded clone.

v_call	clone_size	j_call	d_call	cdr3_nt	cdr3_aa
TRBV11-2	NA	TRBJ2-1	TRBD2	TGTGCCAGCAGCTCCCGATTGAGGGCGGGAGCGACCTACAATGAGCAGTTCTTC	CASSSRLRAGATYNEQFF
TRBV6-1	NA	TRBJ1-2	TRBD1	TGTGCCAGCAGCAGGGACAGGGGAGGATATGGCTACACCTTC	CASSRDRGGYGYTF
TRBV3-1	NA	TRBJ1-5	NA	TGTGCCAGCAGCCAAGAACAGGGTGAGAGTCAGCCCCAGCATTTT	CASSQEQGESQPQHF
TRBV28	NA	TRBJ2-2	NA	TGTGCCAGCAGCCGTCAGGGGTGGACCGGGGAGCTGTTTTTT	CASSRQGWTGELFF
TRBV2	many	TRBJ2-7	NA	TGTGCCAGCAGCAACAGGGCGTACGAGCAGTACTTC	CASSNRAYEQYF
TRBV5-1	NA	TRBJ1-2	TRBD1	TGCGCCAGCAGCCAGGCGGGACAGGGATTTAACTATGGCTACACCTTC	CASSQAGQGFNYGYTF
TRBV5-1	many	TRBJ1-2	NA	TGCGCCAGCACCCCAAAAGGACCCCCAAACTATGGCTACACCTTC	CASTPKGPPNYGYTF
TRBV10-3	NA	TRBJ2-7	NA	TGTGCCACCGCTTTACAGGCTAGCTCCTACGAGCAGTACTTC	CATALQASSYEQYF
TRBV28	few	TRBJ2-7	TRBD1	TGTGCCAGCAGTTCGACAGGGTTCACCTACGAGCAGTACTTC	CASSSTGFTYEQYF
TRBV4-1	NA	TRBJ1-1	NA	TGCGCCAGCAGCCCAGTGGTGAACACTGAAGCTTTCTTT	CASSPVVNTEAFF
TRBV20-1	few	TRBJ2-1	NA	TGCAGTGCTAGGTACCGAGCCACCTACAATGAGCAGTTCTTC	CSARYRATYNEQFF
TRBV25-1	few	TRBJ1-5	NA	TGTGCCAGCAGTCGGGTCGGTGATCAGCCCCAGCATTTT	CASSRVGDQPQHF
TRBV15	NA	TRBJ2-3	NA	TGTGCCACCAGCAGAGTGCAGGGGCGTACAGATACGCAGTATTTT	CATSRVQGRTDTQYF
TRBV7-9	few	TRBJ2-1	NA	TGTGCCAGCAGCACGGGACTCTCCAATGAGCAGTTCTTC	CASSTGLSNEQFF
TRBV3-1	NA	TRBJ1-1	NA	TGTGCCAGCAGCCAAGATCTTCAGAGGACCACTGAAGCTTTCTTT	CASSQDLQRTTEAFF
TRBV7-8	few	TRBJ2-2	TRBD2	TGTGCCAGCAGCTTTTCTAGCGGGGGGGTCACCGGGGAGCTGTTTTTT	CASSFSSGGVTGELFF
TRBV6-2/TRBV6-3	many	TRBJ2-5	TRBD1	TGTACTACAGGGGCTCGGGAGACCCAGTACTTC	CTTGARETQYF
TRBV6-5	NA	TRBJ2-5	TRBD2	TGTGCCAGCAGTTACTCGAATGAGCGGGGGGGCCAAGAGACCCAGTACTTC	CASSYSNERGGQETQYF
TRBV28	few	TRBJ2-1	TRBD2	TGTGCCAGCACCCGATGGGTAGCGGGGGTCTACAATGAGCAGTTCTTC	CASTRWVAGVYNEQFF
TRBV19	NA	TRBJ2-1	TRBD2	TGTGCCAGCGCACTAGCGGGAGTCGCCTTTGGTCACAATGAGCAGTTCTTC	CASALAGVAFGHNEQFF
TRBV27	NA	TRBJ2-3	NA	TGTGCCAGCAGTTTACTTCTGGGGGATACGCAGTATTTT	CASSLLLGDTQYF
TRBV4-2	few	TRBJ2-1	NA	TGTGCCAGCAGCCAAGATGAGGGTTACTACAATGAGCAGTTCTTC	CASSQDEGYYNEQFF
TRBV12-3/TRBV12-4	many	TRBJ1-5	NA	TGTGCCAGCAGTTTACCCCCCGAGCTCCAGCATTTT	CASSLPPELQHF
TRBV7-9	NA	TRBJ2-3	NA	TGTGCCAGCGAACCTCCCGTGTTCATCGGGCAGTATTTT	CASEPPVFIGQYF
TRBV7-9	NA	TRBJ1-2	NA	TGTGCCAGCAGCCCTCTACAGTGGGCTAACTATGGCTACACCTTC	CASSPLQWANYGYTF
TRBV6-5	few	TRBJ2-1	TRBD2	TGTGCCAGCAGTTTACTAGCGGGAGACGGCAATGAGCAGTTCTTC	CASSLLAGDGNEQFF
TRBV28	NA	TRBJ2-7	NA	TGTGCCAGCAGTTCGAAACACTACGAGCAGTACTTC	CASSSKHYEQYF
TRBV9	many	TRBJ1-1	NA	TGTGCCAGCAGCGTACGGGAGTCGTGGACTGAAGCTTTCTTT	CASSVRESWTEAFF
TRBV13	few	TRBJ2-1	TRBD2	TGTGCCAGCAGCCTACCGGGGGGGCCACGGGAGAATGAGCAGTTCTTC	CASSLPGGPRENEQFF
TRBV28	NA	TRBJ2-5	NA	TGTGCCAGCAGTTTATTGGCCACCCAAGAGACCCAGTACTTC	CASSLLATQETQYF
TRBV20-1	few	TRBJ2-1	TRBD1	TGCAGTGCTCGACAGGGGGCCTATGAGCAGTTCTTC	CSARQGAYEQFF
TRBV10-3	NA	TRBJ2-1	NA	TGTGCCATCAGTGAGATCGGACACATAACCTACAATGAGCAGTTCTTC	CAISEIGHITYNEQFF
TRBV27	few	TRBJ2-1	NA	TGTGCCAGCAGTCCCCCAGGTCTAAATAGGGAGCAGTTCTTC	CASSPPGLNREQFF
TRBV20-1	NA	TRBJ1-2	TRBD1	TGCACCCCTGCTGGGACAGGGATGGGAGGCTACACCTTC	CTPAGTGMGGYTF
TRBV5-1	NA	TRBJ2-5	NA	TGCGCCAGCAGCAGCTTGGTGGGGACACAAGAGACCCAGTACTTC	CASSSLVGTQETQYF
TRBV30	NA	TRBJ2-3	TRBD2	TGTGCCTGGAGTGTACTAGCGGGGTCTACGCAGTATTTT	CAWSVLAGSTQYF
TRBV19	NA	TRBJ2-3	NA	TGTGCCAGCAGTACAATCCGGGAAGACACAGATACGCAGTATTTT	CASSTIREDTDTQYF
TRBV20-1	many	TRBJ2-1	TRBD2	TGCAGTGCTAGAGATCGTGGTGGTAGCGGGGCTGAGCAGTTCTTC	CSARDRGGSGAEQFF
TRBV3-1	NA	TRBJ2-2	NA	TGTGCCAGCAGCCAAGGGGGGCGCCTGACGAACACCGGGGAGCTGTTTTTT	CASSQGGRLTNTGELFF
TRBV29-1	many	TRBJ2-7	NA	TGCAGCGTTGGGGACCGGGACACCACCTACGAGCAGTACTTC	CSVGDRDTTYEQYF
TRBV5-1	few	TRBJ2-7	NA	TGCGCCAGCAGCTTTGGGACAACGTCCTACGAGCAGTACTTC	CASSFGTTSYEQYF
TRBV4-3	NA	TRBJ2-4	NA	TGCGCCAGCAGCCAAACTGCGGCCGGCCTCGGCCACATTCAGTACTTC	CASSQTAAGLGHIQYF
TRBV24-1	many	TRBJ2-3	NA	TGTGCCACCAGACTTGAGGATACGCAGTATTTT	CATRLEDTQYF
TRBV24-1	NA	TRBJ2-1	NA	TGTGCCACCAGTGATTTGCGTCAGTACAATGAGCAGTTCTTC	CATSDLRQYNEQFF
TRBV7-9	many	TRBJ2-2	NA	TGTGCCAGCAGCTTATCGGGGGACGCCGGGGAGCTGTTTTTT	CASSLSGDAGELFF
TRBV20-1	many	TRBJ2-1	TRBD1	TGCAGTGCCACCCGGACAGGGAGGACCTACAATGAGCAGTTCTTC	CSATRTGRTYNEQFF
TRBV12-3/TRBV12-4	NA	TRBJ2-5	TRBD2	TGTGCCAGCAGTACTAGCGGGGGGGCCTTAGAGACCCAGTACTTC	CASSTSGGALETQYF
TRBV11-2	NA	TRBJ2-5	TRBD2	TGTGCCAGCAGCTTAGGAGAGCGGGAGGTTTGGGAGACCCAGTACTTC	CASSLGEREVWETQYF
TRBV6-1	NA	TRBJ2-7	NA	TGTGCCAGCAGTGCGGGGGTCGAGGGGGCCTACGAGCAGTACTTC	CASSAGVEGAYEQYF
TRBV7-2	NA	TRBJ2-1	TRBD2	TGTGCCAGCAGCTTGACTAGCGGGAGGGGGTACAATGAGCAGTTCTTC	CASSLTSGRGYNEQFF
TRBV4-3	NA	TRBJ1-1	TRBD1	TGCGCCAGCAGCCAACCTGGACAGGCGAACACTGAAGCTTTCTTT	CASSQPGQANTEAFF
TRBV20-1	few	TRBJ2-7	NA	TGCAGTGCTAGAGAAGGGCACATCTCCTACGAGCAGTACTTC	CSAREGHISYEQYF
TRBV4-3	NA	TRBJ2-7	NA	TGCGCCAGCAGCCAAGATATGGGCTACGAGCAGTACTTC	CASSQDMGYEQYF
TRBV20-1	NA	TRBJ2-7	TRBD2	TGCAGTGCTAGAATCCTAGCGGGAGTCGAGCAGTACTTC	CSARILAGVEQYF
TRBV7-9	NA	TRBJ2-7	NA	TGTGCCAGCAGCTTAGAGTGGCGACAGAGCTCCTACGAGCAGTACTTC	CASSLEWRQSSYEQYF